Listed below are T cell receptor beta chains from one sample, sequenced in a study of blood T cells in healthy people across ages. MiXCR, applied by TCRdb to the 5' RACE reads, yields one record per CDR3 protein. This sample carries approximately 770,000 distinct CDR3 sequences, 55% to 75% of them seen once, and the ten largest clones take roughly 22%. Sequencing input: blood. The receptors were sampled from a young man in good health. The CDR3 runs from the conserved cysteine through the conserved F or W. A D gene is named only where the DNA matches it firmly. Size values are once, few and many counts, or a class for expanded clones, and some rows have none.

V gene,J gene,D gene,clone size,CDR3 protein,CDR3 DNA
TRBV28,TRBJ2-7,.,.,CASSLPSLIYEQYF,TGTGCCAGCAGTTTACCCTCCTTGATCTACGAGCAGTACTTC
TRBV30,TRBJ2-1,.,.,CAWSPFDYSYNEQFF,TGTGCCTGGAGCCCTTTTGACTACTCCTACAATGAGCAGTTCTTC
TRBV7-9,TRBJ2-7,.,many,CASRASGLEGQYF,TGTGCCAGCAGGGCGTCGGGACTCGAAGGGCAGTACTTC
TRBV5-1,TRBJ1-1,.,few,CASSFRGSDMNTEAFF,TGCGCCAGCAGCTTTCGGGGGAGTGACATGAACACTGAAGCTTTCTTT
TRBV29-1,TRBJ1-4,.,.,CSVELGPLNEKLFF,TGCAGCGTTGAATTGGGGCCGCTTAATGAAAAACTGTTTTTT
TRBV20-1,TRBJ2-5,TRBD2,.,CSAVEGSGGTQTQYF,TGCAGTGCTGTGGAAGGTAGCGGGGGCACACAGACCCAGTACTTC
TRBV27,TRBJ2-1,.,few,CAGRPGQLPLSYNEQFF,TGTGCCGGCAGACCCGGACAGCTACCTCTCTCCTACAATGAGCAGTTCTTC
TRBV20-1,TRBJ1-4,TRBD1,.,CSARRTGGNEKLFF,TGCAGTGCTAGACGGACAGGGGGGAATGAAAAACTGTTTTTT
TRBV2,TRBJ2-7,TRBD1,.,CASSGDREYEQYF,TGTGCCAGCAGTGGGGACAGGGAATACGAGCAGTACTTC
TRBV13,TRBJ1-2,.,.,CASSDSLIGGYTF,TGTGCCAGCAGCGACAGCCTTATAGGGGGCTACACCTTC
TRBV5-1,TRBJ2-1,.,.,CASSLSRENEQFF,TGCGCCAGCAGCTTGTCCAGGGAGAATGAGCAGTTCTTC
TRBV7-2,TRBJ2-3,.,.,CASSQSGDTQYF,TGCGCCAGCAGCCAGAGTGGAGATACGCAGTATTTT
TRBV4-2,TRBJ2-1,TRBD2,.,CASSQDLTSGNEQFF,TGTGCCAGCAGCCAAGATCTGACTAGCGGGAATGAGCAGTTCTTC
TRBV29-1,TRBJ2-5,TRBD2,few,CSVDRLAGKETQYF,TGCAGCGTAGATCGACTAGCGGGAAAAGAGACCCAGTACTTC
TRBV5-1,TRBJ2-1,TRBD2,few,CASSLSGGLAGEQFF,TGCGCCAGCAGCTTGAGTGGGGGACTAGCGGGCGAGCAGTTCTTC
TRBV4-2,TRBJ2-1,TRBD1,.,CASSQEGQGSVNEQFF,TGTGCCAGCAGCCAAGAGGGACAGGGATCGGTCAATGAGCAGTTCTTC
TRBV12-3/TRBV12-4,TRBJ1-2,.,.,CASSFGRQVIYGYTF,TGTGCCAGCAGTTTCGGTAGGCAGGTGATCTATGGCTACACCTTC
TRBV11-2,TRBJ2-5,.,.,CASSLDSLEQYF,TGTGCCAGCAGCTTAGATTCGCTTGAGCAGTACTTC
TRBV4-2,TRBJ2-7,.,few,CASSQVQGLGYEQYF,TGTGCCAGCAGCCAAGTCCAAGGGTTGGGCTACGAGCAGTACTTC
TRBV20-1,TRBJ1-1,TRBD1,.,CSAQGQGNTEAFF,TGCAGTGCCCAGGGACAGGGGAACACTGAAGCTTTCTTT
TRBV20-1,TRBJ2-3,.,.,CSANSGQGRREAGGDTQYF,TGCAGTGCCAACAGTGGACAGGGTCGGCGGGAGGCCGGGGGAGATACGCAGTATTTT
TRBV20-1,TRBJ2-1,.,.,CSARVSGVIYNEQFF,TGCAGTGCTAGAGTCTCGGGAGTAATCTACAATGAGCAGTTCTTC
TRBV20-1,TRBJ1-5,.,.,CSASKLGGLTQPQHF,TGCAGTGCTAGTAAGTTGGGGGGTCTGACTCAGCCCCAGCATTTT
TRBV6-5,TRBJ2-7,TRBD1,few,CASSYSSTTGASYEQYF,TGTGCCAGCAGTTACTCCTCCACGACAGGGGCCTCCTACGAGCAGTACTTC
TRBV12-3/TRBV12-4,TRBJ2-5,.,.,CASTSPLRQGQLETQYF,TGTGCCAGCACGTCACCCCTGAGGCAGGGGCAACTCGAGACCCAGTACTTC
TRBV3-1,TRBJ2-5,TRBD2,.,CASSQAWLAGKETQYF,TGTGCCAGCAGCCAAGCTTGGCTAGCGGGGAAAGAGACCCAGTACTTC
TRBV6-5,TRBJ1-6,.,few,CASKDRHDNSPLHF,TGTGCCAGCAAAGACCGACACGATAATTCACCCCTCCACTTT
TRBV7-9,TRBJ2-5,TRBD2,.,CASSLGIAGDQETQYF,TGTGCCAGCAGCTTAGGAATAGCGGGGGACCAAGAGACCCAGTACTTC
TRBV12-3/TRBV12-4,TRBJ1-5,.,.,CASRRSDQPQHF,TGTGCCAGCAGACGCAGTGATCAGCCCCAGCATTTT
TRBV9,TRBJ2-7,.,few,CASSVGPIGGDEQYF,TGTGCCAGCAGCGTAGGCCCCATCGGCGGGGACGAGCAGTACTTC
TRBV4-2,TRBJ1-2,.,.,CASSQDDMNGYTF,TGTGCCAGCAGCCAGGATGACATGAATGGCTACACCTTC
TRBV4-3,TRBJ2-6,TRBD2,few,CASSQEPGLAGSGANVLTF,TGCGCCAGCAGCCAAGAGCCGGGACTAGCGGGGTCTGGGGCCAACGTCCTGACTTTC
TRBV29-1,TRBJ2-5,.,once,CSAGAQETQYF,TGCAGCGCAGGTGCCCAAGAGACCCAGTACTTC
TRBV5-1,TRBJ2-3,.,many,CASSLNGVNPDTQYF,TGCGCCAGCAGCTTGAACGGGGTGAATCCGGATACGCAGTATTTT
TRBV6-5,TRBJ2-7,.,few,CASSYIGVVSLDEQYF,TGTGCCAGCAGTTACATTGGAGTAGTCTCGCTCGACGAGCAGTACTTC
TRBV9,TRBJ2-1,.,.,CASSPRDSLNNEQFF,TGTGCCAGCAGCCCCCGGGACTCCTTAAACAATGAGCAGTTCTTC
TRBV7-2,TRBJ2-3,.,.,CASRAELGRYTDTQYF,TGTGCCAGCAGGGCCGAACTCGGGCGGTACACAGATACGCAGTATTTT
TRBV27,TRBJ2-1,TRBD1,few,CASSLARDRGSNNEQFF,TGTGCCAGCAGCCTCGCGAGGGACAGGGGGTCAAATAATGAGCAGTTCTTC
TRBV25-1,TRBJ2-1,TRBD2,few,CATGTSGSLGEQFF,TGTGCCACCGGGACTAGCGGGAGTTTAGGGGAGCAGTTCTTC
TRBV5-1,TRBJ2-1,.,few,CASSFSGVSNEQFF,TGCGCCAGCAGCTTCTCAGGGGTGAGCAATGAGCAGTTCTTC